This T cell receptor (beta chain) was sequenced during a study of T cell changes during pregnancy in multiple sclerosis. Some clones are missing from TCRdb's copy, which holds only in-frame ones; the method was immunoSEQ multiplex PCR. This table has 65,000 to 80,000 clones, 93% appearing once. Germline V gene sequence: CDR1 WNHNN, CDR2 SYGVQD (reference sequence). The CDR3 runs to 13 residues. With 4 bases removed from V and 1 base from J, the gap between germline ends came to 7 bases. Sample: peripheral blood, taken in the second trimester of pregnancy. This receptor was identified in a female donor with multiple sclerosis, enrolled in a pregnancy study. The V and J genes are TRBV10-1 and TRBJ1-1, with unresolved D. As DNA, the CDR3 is TGCGCCAGCAGTGTTTGGCAGAACACTGAAGCTTTCTTT. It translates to CASSVWQNTEAFF.